These T cell receptor beta chains were read from a single sample in a study of blood T cell repertoires in COVID-19. Libraries were prepared by immunoSEQ multiplex PCR; TCRdb keeps only in-frame clonotypes and omits some of them. The table includes about 66,000 clones, around nine tenths detected once. Specimen: peripheral blood. The source is a man between 65 and 85 years old with acute or convalescent COVID-19. The CDR3 runs from the conserved cysteine through the conserved F or W. The D gene is left open where the match is weak. For some rows the clone size is stated as once, few or many, or as a class when expanded; others skip it.

.,15,TRBJ2-1,TRBD2,TRBV6-2/TRBV6-3,TGTGCCAGCAGTTTAGCGGGGGGGCGTTACAATGAGCAGTTCTTC,CASSLAGGRYNEQFF
.,16,TRBJ2-2,TRBD2,TRBV6-2/TRBV6-3,TGTGCCAGCAGTTACCCTAGCGGGGGGGCCCCCGGGGAGCTGTTTTTT,CASSYPSGGAPGELFF
.,14,TRBJ2-7,TRBD1,TRBV5-4,TGTGCCAGCAGGGGTTCGGGACAGGGTCTCGAGCAGTACTTC,CASRGSGQGLEQYF
.,15,TRBJ1-2,.,TRBV4-1,TGCGCCAGCAGCCAGGGAGGGGCCCTCGCCTATGGCTACACCTTC,CASSQGGALAYGYTF
.,20,TRBJ2-5,.,TRBV9,TGTGCCAGCAGCGTAGTCGAGACCGGGAGGGGGCGGATTTGCCAAGAGACCCAGTACTTC,CASSVVETGRGRICQETQYF
.,15,TRBJ1-5,TRBD1,TRBV28,TGTGCCAGCAGTTCACCTACAGGGGGGAATCAGCCCCAGCATTTT,CASSSPTGGNQPQHF
.,15,TRBJ1-2,TRBD1,TRBV28,TGTGCCAGCAGGAGCCCACAGGGGAGTTTTCGTGGCTACACCTTC,CASRSPQGSFRGYTF
.,14,TRBJ1-5,TRBD1,TRBV19,TGTGCCAGTAGTACGACAGGGGGCAATCAGCCCCAGCATTTT,CASSTTGGNQPQHF
.,16,TRBJ2-2,TRBD1,TRBV18,TGTGCCAGCTCACTAGGCTCGACAGGGACCACCGGGGAGCTGTTTTTT,CASSLGSTGTTGELFF
.,13,TRBJ2-2,.,TRBV15,TGTGCCACCACGCCGCAGGGGCACGGGGAGCTGTTTTTT,CATTPQGHGELFF
medium-sized,13,TRBJ1-2,.,TRBV13,TGTGCCAGCAGCCCCCCGTTTGACTATGGCTACACCTTC,CASSPPFDYGYTF
.,17,TRBJ2-7,TRBD2,TRBV4-3,TGCGCCAGCAGCCAAGCCCGAGGACTAGCGGGGGTCTACGAGCAGTACTTC,CASSQARGLAGVYEQYF
.,19,TRBJ2-2,TRBD2,TRBV4-3,TGCGCCAGCAGCCAAGAGAAACTCGCGGGGGGGCGGAACACCGGGGAGCTGTTTTTT,CASSQEKLAGGRNTGELFF
.,13,TRBJ1-2,TRBD1,TRBV6-5,TGTGCCAGCAGCTTACAGGGGGACTATGGCTACACCTTC,CASSLQGDYGYTF
few,11,TRBJ2-5,.,TRBV20-1,TGCAGTGCTAGAGGAAGGACTGCCCAGTACTTC,CSARGRTAQYF
.,13,TRBJ2-5,.,TRBV7-9,TGTGCCAGCACTCTGACACCACAAGAGACCCAGTACTTC,CASTLTPQETQYF
.,13,TRBJ1-1,TRBD1,TRBV7-9,TGTGCCAGCAGCCGGGGACCGGGACAGGGGACTTTCTTT,CASSRGPGQGTFF
.,16,TRBJ2-2,TRBD1,TRBV27,TGTGCCAGCAGTTCCCCCGGGACAGGGGGCACCGGGGAGCTGTTTTTT,CASSSPGTGGTGELFF
.,16,TRBJ1-2,.,TRBV14,TGTGCCAGCAGCCAAGATGGGGACAAGTATCTGGATGGCTACACCTTC,CASSQDGDKYLDGYTF
.,13,TRBJ1-1,.,TRBV10-3,TGTGCCATCAGTGAGTCGGGTGCGGAGGAAGCTTTCTTT,CAISESGAEEAFF
.,15,TRBJ2-1,TRBD1,TRBV2,TGTGCCAGCAGTGCGGGACAGGGTGCCTACAATGAGCAGTTCTTC,CASSAGQGAYNEQFF
.,14,TRBJ2-2,.,TRBV7-9,TGTGCCAGCAGCTTAGCCCCCAGTCCCGGGGAGCTGTTTTTT,CASSLAPSPGELFF
.,12,TRBJ2-2,TRBD1,TRBV12-3/TRBV12-4,TGTGCCAGCAGACAGGGGGCCGGGGAGCTGTTTTTT,CASRQGAGELFF
.,14,TRBJ1-1,TRBD1,TRBV20-1,TGCAGTGCTAGTCGCAGGGGGGCGGGGACTGAAGCTTTCTTT,CSASRRGAGTEAFF
.,15,TRBJ1-1,TRBD1,TRBV7-8,TGTGCCAGCAGCTTAGATTGGACAGGGACCGCTGAAGCTTTCTTT,CASSLDWTGTAEAFF
.,16,TRBJ2-2,TRBD1,TRBV7-8,TGTGCCAGCAGCCAGTTAGGGGGCGCGAACACCGGGGAGCTGTTTTTT,CASSQLGGANTGELFF
.,20,TRBJ1-5,.,TRBV4-1,TGCGCCAGCAGCCAAGGCCAAGAGGGGACACCTCATTATAGCAATCAGCCCCAGCATTTT,CASSQGQEGTPHYSNQPQHF
.,16,TRBJ2-1,TRBD2,TRBV11-3,TGTGCCAGCAGCACTAGCGGGGGGACTGCCTACAATGAGCAGTTCTTC,CASSTSGGTAYNEQFF
.,16,TRBJ1-2,TRBD1,TRBV5-6,TGTGCCAGCAGCTTGGGGGCGATAACAGGGGCGCATGGCTACACCTTC,CASSLGAITGAHGYTF
.,15,TRBJ1-6,.,TRBV11-2,TGTGCCAGCAGCACACGGTCACAGTTGGATTCACCCCTCCACTTT,CASSTRSQLDSPLHF
.,15,TRBJ2-7,.,TRBV11-2,TGTGCCAGCACCCAACTCAGGGGACCCCCCTACGAGCAGTACTTC,CASTQLRGPPYEQYF
.,13,TRBJ1-2,.,TRBV18,TGTGCCAGCTCACCGATTCAGAACTATGGCTACACCTTC,CASSPIQNYGYTF
.,13,TRBJ1-2,TRBD1,TRBV5-5,TGTGCCAGCAGCGGCAGGGGGTCGGATGGCTACACCTTC,CASSGRGSDGYTF
.,16,TRBJ2-1,TRBD2,TRBV30,TGTGCCTGGAGTAGCCTAGCGGGGGGTCCAGGGAATGAGCAGTTCTTC,CAWSSLAGGPGNEQFF
.,15,TRBJ1-5,.,TRBV6-5,TGTGCCAGCAGTACCCTAGAGGGAAGAGGGCAGCCCCAGCATTTT,CASSTLEGRGQPQHF
few,12,TRBJ1-2,.,TRBV28,TGTGCCAGCAGGCAAACAGGGATTGGCTACACCTTC,CASRQTGIGYTF
.,12,TRBJ1-2,TRBD1,TRBV30,TGTGCCTGGAGTGTTAGGGGACAGGGCCTCTCCTTC,CAWSVRGQGLSF
.,17,TRBJ2-5,TRBD2,TRBV24-1,TGTGCCACCAGTGATCGAGCGGCTAGCGGGGGATTAGGGACCCAGTACTTC,CATSDRAASGGLGTQYF
.,15,TRBJ1-6,TRBD1,TRBV2,TGTGCCAGCAGTTTACAGGGGGGTAAATACTCACCCCTCCACTTT,CASSLQGGKYSPLHF
.,13,TRBJ1-5,.,TRBV6-6,TGTGCCAGCAGATCAGACAGGAATCAGCCCCAGCATTTT,CASRSDRNQPQHF
.,15,TRBJ1-2,TRBD1,TRBV19,TGTGCCAGTAGTTCGGACAGGGGGCTCGCCTATGGCTACACCTTC,CASSSDRGLAYGYTF
.,15,TRBJ1-5,TRBD1,TRBV7-2,TGTGCCAGCAGCCTTGGACAGGGAGGACGTCAGCCCCAGCATTTT,CASSLGQGGRQPQHF
.,19,TRBJ1-5,TRBD1,TRBV6-2/TRBV6-3,TGTGCCAGCAGTTACTCAGCGGGACAGGGACAGCCTAGCAATCAGCCCCAGCATTTT,CASSYSAGQGQPSNQPQHF
.,14,TRBJ1-1,.,TRBV18,TGTGCCAGCTCATCGCGACAGGAGAGCACTGAAGCTTTCTTT,CASSSRQESTEAFF
.,11,TRBJ2-3,.,TRBV30,TGTGCCTGGAAGAGGGCAGATACGCAGTATTTT,CAWKRADTQYF
.,13,TRBJ2-7,.,TRBV11-2,TGTGCCAGCAGCTTAGGTCAGACCTACGAGCAGTACTTC,CASSLGQTYEQYF
.,13,TRBJ2-7,.,TRBV6-2/TRBV6-3,TGTGCCAGCAGTCTCGACAGGAGGTACGAGCAGTACTTC,CASSLDRRYEQYF
.,21,TRBJ2-3,.,TRBV12-5,TGTGCTAGTGGACTCCCACCCTCTAGGGGCTTTCTTAAATATCACACAGATACGCAGTATTTT,CASGLPPSRGFLKYHTDTQYF
.,13,TRBJ1-1,.,TRBV18,TGTGCCAGCTCACCGCGGGTACCCACTGAAGCTTTCTTT,CASSPRVPTEAFF
.,13,TRBJ1-1,.,TRBV7-2,TGTGCCAGCAGCCCTACCCGGGGTCTTGAAGCTTTCTTT,CASSPTRGLEAFF
.,15,TRBJ2-4,TRBD2,TRBV9,TGTGCCAGCAGCGTCAGAGCGGGGGGGCCAAACATTCAGTACTTC,CASSVRAGGPNIQYF
few,15,TRBJ1-3,.,TRBV15,TGTGCCACCAGCAGGGGACAAGTACCTGGAAACACCATATATTTT,CATSRGQVPGNTIYF
.,13,TRBJ2-7,TRBD2,TRBV19,TGTGCCAGTAGCCCGACGGGGGGCTACGAGCAGTACTTC,CASSPTGGYEQYF